This entry lists 16 T cell receptor beta chains sequenced from one sample in a study of CD8 T cells in Susac syndrome. A quantity of about 0.5 to 1 ug RNA underwent reverse transcription using random hexamers. TCRdb reprocessed the immunoSEQ multiplex PCR reads via MiXCR and lists one record per CDR3 protein. The repertoire holds approximately 200,000 distinct CDR3 sequences, with over 90% as singletons. Sequencing was carried out using CD4+ T cells from PBMCs. The receptors originated from a human donor with multiple sclerosis.

CDR3 sequence: CASSLGPKGSYEQYV. CDR3 nucleotide sequence: TGCGCCAGCAGCTTGGGACCCAAGGGCTCCTACGAGCAGTACGTC. The rearrangement joins TRBV5-1 to TRBJ2-7, with unresolved D. V dropped 0 bases and J dropped 0 bases, with 10 bases sitting between them. The CDR3 extends over 15 amino acids. Germline CDR1 and CDR2: SGHRS and YFSETQ.

J is TRBJ2-7 and V is TRBV30; TRBD2 agrees at 7 bases. Germline V gene lookup returns CDR1 GTSNPN and CDR2 SVGIG (reference sequence). Trimming took 5 bases from V and 4 from J; bases not matched to a gene: 2. The CDR3 loop spans 11 amino acids. The CDR3, as DNA: TGTGCCTGGGGGCGGGGGTACGAGCAGTACTTC. This codes for CAWGRGYEQYF.

The genes are TRBV12-3 or TRBV12-4 and TRBJ1-3; D is unresolved. With 4 bases removed from V and 4 bases from J, the gap between germline ends came to 8 bases. The CDR3 totals 13 residues. The CDR3 protein is CASSSTLGNTIYF. Written as DNA, the CDR3 is TGTGCCAGCAGTTCCACCTTGGGAAACACCATATATTTT.

The rearrangement links TRBV20-1 to TRBJ2-5; TRBD2 is a possible D gene (6 bases). Germline values: CDR1 DFQATT, CDR2 SNEGSKA (reference sequence). There are 15 residues in the CDR3. Trimming removed 3 bases at V and 5 bases at J, with 19 bases between. CDR3 sequence: CSASSTSPTRETQYF. CDR3 DNA: TGCAGTGCTAGTTCGACTAGTCCTACCCGGGAGACCCAGTACTTC.

This chain uses TRBV7-8 with TRBJ1-3, with D possibly TRBD1 on 6 matching bases. Germline lookup yields CDR1 SGHVS and CDR2 FQNEAQ. This CDR3 has 15 residues. With 2 bases removed from V and 4 bases from J, the gap between germline ends came to 12 bases. DNA of the CDR3: TGTGCCAGCAGCTTATCTACAGGGATAGGAAACACCATATATTTT. Translation: CASSLSTGIGNTIYF.

The chain joins TRBV29-1 to TRBJ1-1; a weak D match, TRBD1 (5 bases). V was shortened by 8 bases and J by 5 bases, with 21 bases between the two germline ends. Germline V gene data show CDR1 as SQVTM and CDR2 as ANQGSEA. The CDR3 has 14 residues. CDR3 sequence (DNA): TGCAGCCTAGGTGTCGGGGCCAAAGGGACTGAAGCTTTCTTT. This encodes CSLGVGAKGTEAFF.

The V and J genes are TRBV25-1 and TRBJ1-2; 7 nucleotides agree with TRBD1. This CDR3 has 14 residues. From germline, CDR1 is MGHDK and CDR2 SYGVNS. Trimming removed 4 bases from V and 7 bases from J; junction bases left unmatched: 9. The CDR3 sequence is CASSGLQGVSGYTF. In DNA, the CDR3 is TGTGCCAGCAGTGGACTCCAGGGGGTGAGTGGCTACACCTTC.

This chain connects TRBV30 to TRBJ1-1, with 8 positions matching TRBD1. The V gene's germline CDR1 is GTSNPN and CDR2 SVGIG (reference sequence). The V and J ends lost 3 bases and 11 bases, in that order; junction bases with no gene match: 14. The CDR3 has 14 amino acids. This CDR3 is CAWSRDRSVLRAFF. CDR3 DNA: TGTGCCTGGAGCCGGGACAGGAGCGTTCTGAGGGCTTTCTTT.

The V and J genes are TRBV7-3 and TRBJ2-5; either TRBD1 or TRBD2 may supply D (7 bases each). CDR1 is SGHTA, CDR2 FQGTGA, per germline. The CDR3 is made up of 15 amino acids. V gave up 4 bases and J gave up 1 base, with 13 bases separating them. This chain's CDR3 is CASSWGGQIQETQYF. In nucleotides, the CDR3 is TGTGCCAGCAGCTGGGGGGGACAGATCCAAGAGACCCAGTACTTC.

The chain is built from TRBV5-4 and TRBJ2-1; 11 positions agree with TRBD2. This CDR3 spans 16 amino acids. The trim removed 4 bases at V and 5 bases at J, leaving 8 bases unmatched. In germline, CDR1 is SGHNT, CDR2 YYREEE (reference sequence). Written as DNA, the CDR3 is TGTGCCAGCAGCGAAGGAACTAGCGGGGGACACAATGAGCAGTTCTTC. It translates to CASSEGTSGGHNEQFF.

J is TRBJ2-7 and V is TRBV29-1; D possibly corresponds to TRBD2 (5 bases). Trimming shortened V by 4 bases and J by 0 bases, and 7 bases separated the two germline ends. Germline CDR1 reads SQVTM; CDR2 reads ANQGSEA. The CDR3 sequence is 12 residues long. The CDR3 DNA sequence: TGCAGCGTTGCCGGGATCTCCTACGAGCAGTACTTC. It specifies CSVAGISYEQYF.

The CDR3 DNA reads as TGCAGTGCTTCCCGGGACAGGGGTTCCTATGGCTACACCTTC. Protein product: CSASRDRGSYGYTF. The chain links TRBV20-1 to TRBJ1-2; 10 nucleotides match TRBD1. The J segment lost 4 bases and the V segment lost 5 bases, leaving 7 bases of the junction unmatched. Per germline, CDR1 DFQATT and CDR2 SNEGSKA (reference sequence). The CDR3 loop spans 14 amino acids.

This chain connects TRBV12-3 or TRBV12-4 to TRBJ2-4, with D possibly matching TRBD1 (5 bases). The CDR3 spans 15 residues. With 6 bases removed from V and 0 bases from J, the gap between germline ends came to 12 bases. The CDR3 DNA follows: TGTGCCAGCAGCCCGGACATCCTAGCCAAAAACATTCAGTACTTC. Its translation is CASSPDILAKNIQYF.

J is TRBJ1-6 and V is TRBV7-9; 10 bases are shared with TRBD1. This CDR3 is 16 amino acids long. Looked up from germline, CDR1 is SEHNR and CDR2 is FQNEAQ (reference sequence). J gave up 8 bases and V 6 bases, and 10 bases lay outside the gene matches. The CDR3 reads CASSQPGTGADSPLHF. The CDR3 nucleotides are TGTGCCAGCAGTCAACCGGGGACAGGGGCGGATTCACCCCTCCACTTT.

V and J are TRBV7-2 and TRBJ1-2, with D hard to call. Trimming stripped 1 base from V and 0 bases from J, with 9 bases between. The CDR3 sequence is 15 residues long. In germline, CDR1 is SGHTA, CDR2 FQGNSA. This chain's CDR3 is CASSLGLTANYGYTF. DNA for the CDR3: TGTGCCAGCAGCTTAGGACTCACAGCTAACTATGGCTACACCTTC.

The rearrangement links TRBV20-1 to TRBJ1-6; perhaps TRBD1 as D (6 bases). V shed 4 bases and J shed 0 bases, with 10 bases lying between them. CDR1 is DFQATT, CDR2 SNEGSKA, per germline (reference sequence). The CDR3 totals 15 residues. DNA of the CDR3: TGCAGTGCTACACAGGGAAGCTCCTATAATTCACCCCTCCACTTT. Translating gives CSATQGSSYNSPLHF.